Reported below is one T cell receptor (beta chain). Its antigen is not known. The read ends 3 residues shy of where the CDR3 ends; the end is completed using the germline J gene. The CDR3 is 15 residues long. The V gene's germline CDR1 is SGHRS and CDR2 YFSETQ. V gave up 0 bases and J gave up 0 bases, with 7 bases separating them. The sample comes from a study of T cells in women clearing cervical HPV infection. The overall study: HLA type could not be excluded as a confounder. Notes on the study in general: CIN3+ cases had significantly higher TCR richness than controls; evenness did not differ. TRBV6-7 relative abundance averaged 0.11% in cases and under 0.2% in controls.

immunoSEQ multiplex PCR used an average of roughly 1,100 ng genomic DNA. Sequencing was performed with immunoSEQ multiplex PCR; in TCRdb, only in-frame clones are kept and a portion is missing. Recorded for this sample: about 35,000 clones. The gene calls are TRBV5-1 and TRBJ1-3; D ambiguous. This clonotype was sampled from a woman between 18 and 75 years old with a cervical HPV16 infection that either progressed to CIN3+ or cleared (not recorded which). Sequencing was done on a sample of blood buffy coat. The part of the CDR3 DNA that was read is TGCGCCAGCAGCTTGGACAGCGGCTCTGGAAACACC. It specifies CASSLDSGSGNT. The entire CDR3 protein reads CASSLDSGSGNTIYF.